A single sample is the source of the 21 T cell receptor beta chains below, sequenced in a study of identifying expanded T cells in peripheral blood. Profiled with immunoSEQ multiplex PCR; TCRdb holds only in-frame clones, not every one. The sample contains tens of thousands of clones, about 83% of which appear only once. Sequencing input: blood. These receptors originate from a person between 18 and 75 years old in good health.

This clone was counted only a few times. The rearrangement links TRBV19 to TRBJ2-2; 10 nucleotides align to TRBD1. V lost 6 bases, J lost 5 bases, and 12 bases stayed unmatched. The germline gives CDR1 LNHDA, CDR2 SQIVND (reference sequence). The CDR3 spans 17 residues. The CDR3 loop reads CASRLPRQGAGTGELFF. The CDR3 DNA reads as TGTGCCAGTAGACTTCCCCGACAGGGGGCAGGGACCGGGGAGCTGTTTTTT.

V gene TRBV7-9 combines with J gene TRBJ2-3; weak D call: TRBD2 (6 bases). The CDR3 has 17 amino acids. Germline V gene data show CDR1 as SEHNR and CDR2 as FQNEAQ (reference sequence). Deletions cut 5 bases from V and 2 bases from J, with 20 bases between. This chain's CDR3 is CASSARLGRFSTDTQYF. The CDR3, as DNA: TGTGCCAGCAGCGCCCGACTAGGGAGATTTTCCACAGATACGCAGTATTTT.

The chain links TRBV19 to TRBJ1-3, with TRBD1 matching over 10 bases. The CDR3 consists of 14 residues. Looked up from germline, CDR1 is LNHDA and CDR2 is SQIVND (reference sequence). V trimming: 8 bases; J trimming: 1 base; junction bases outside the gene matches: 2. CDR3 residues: CASGQGDSGNTIYF. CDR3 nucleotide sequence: TGTGCCAGTGGACAGGGGGATTCTGGAAACACCATATATTTT.

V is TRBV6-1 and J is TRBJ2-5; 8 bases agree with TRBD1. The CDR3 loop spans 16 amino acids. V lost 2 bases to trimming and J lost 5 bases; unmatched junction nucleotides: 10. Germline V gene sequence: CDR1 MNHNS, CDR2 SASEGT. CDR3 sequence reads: CASSEQGQGAMETQYF. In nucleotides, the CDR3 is TGTGCCAGCAGTGAACAAGGGCAGGGGGCAATGGAGACCCAGTACTTC.

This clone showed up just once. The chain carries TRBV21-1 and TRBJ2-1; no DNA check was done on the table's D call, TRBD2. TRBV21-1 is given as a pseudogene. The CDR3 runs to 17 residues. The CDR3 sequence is CASSKAGPGTSYGEQFF. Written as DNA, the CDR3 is TGTGCCAGCAGCAAAGCGGGACCCGGGACTAGTTATGGTGAGCAGTTCTTC.

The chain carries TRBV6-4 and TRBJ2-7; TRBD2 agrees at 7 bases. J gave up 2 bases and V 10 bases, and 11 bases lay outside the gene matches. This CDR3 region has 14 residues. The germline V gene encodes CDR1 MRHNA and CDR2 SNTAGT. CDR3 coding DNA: TGTGCCAACTCCCCGGGCGGGAGCACCTACGAGCAGTACTTC. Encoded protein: CANSPGGSTYEQYF.

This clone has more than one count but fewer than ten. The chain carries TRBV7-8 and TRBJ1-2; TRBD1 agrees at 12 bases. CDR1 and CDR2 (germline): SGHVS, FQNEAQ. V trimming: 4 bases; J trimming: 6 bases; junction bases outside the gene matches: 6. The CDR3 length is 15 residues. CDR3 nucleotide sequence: TGTGCCAGCAGCTCGGGACAGGGGGCGCGAAATGGCTACACCTTC. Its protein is CASSSGQGARNGYTF. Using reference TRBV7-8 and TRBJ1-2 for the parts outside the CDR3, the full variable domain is GAGVSQSPRYKVAKRGQDVALRCDPISGHVSLFWYQQALGQGPEFLTYFQNEAQLDKSGLPSDRFFAERPEGSVSTLKIQRTQQEDSAVYLCASSSGQGARNGYTFGSGTRLTVV.

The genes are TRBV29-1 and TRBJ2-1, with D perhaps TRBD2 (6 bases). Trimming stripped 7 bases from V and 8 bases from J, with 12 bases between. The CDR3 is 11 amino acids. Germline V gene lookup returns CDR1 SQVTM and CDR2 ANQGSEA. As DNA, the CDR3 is TGCAGCGCAGACCGGGACTATGAGCAGTTCTTC. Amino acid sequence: CSADRDYEQFF.

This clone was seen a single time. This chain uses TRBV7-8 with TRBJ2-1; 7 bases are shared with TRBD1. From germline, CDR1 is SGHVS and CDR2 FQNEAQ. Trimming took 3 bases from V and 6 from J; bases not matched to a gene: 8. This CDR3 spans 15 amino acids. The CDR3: CASSLGQTETNEQFF. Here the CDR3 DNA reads TGTGCCAGCAGCTTGGGACAGACAGAAACCAATGAGCAGTTCTTC. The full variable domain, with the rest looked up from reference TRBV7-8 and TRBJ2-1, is GAGVSQSPRYKVAKRGQDVALRCDPISGHVSLFWYQQALGQGPEFLTYFQNEAQLDKSGLPSDRFFAERPEGSVSTLKIQRTQQEDSAVYLCASSLGQTETNEQFFGPGTRLTVL.

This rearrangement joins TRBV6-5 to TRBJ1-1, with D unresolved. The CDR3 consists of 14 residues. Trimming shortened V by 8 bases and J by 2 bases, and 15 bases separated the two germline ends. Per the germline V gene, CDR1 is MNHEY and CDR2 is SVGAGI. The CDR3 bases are TGTGCCAGCTATATAGGGAGGCCAAACACTGAAGCTTTCTTT. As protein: CASYIGRPNTEAFF.

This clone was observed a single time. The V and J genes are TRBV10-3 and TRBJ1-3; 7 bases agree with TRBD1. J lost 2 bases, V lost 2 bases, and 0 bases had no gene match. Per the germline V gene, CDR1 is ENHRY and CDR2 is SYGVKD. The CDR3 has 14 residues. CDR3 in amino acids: CAISETGAGNTIYF. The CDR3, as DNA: TGTGCCATCAGTGAGACAGGGGCTGGAAACACCATATATTTT.

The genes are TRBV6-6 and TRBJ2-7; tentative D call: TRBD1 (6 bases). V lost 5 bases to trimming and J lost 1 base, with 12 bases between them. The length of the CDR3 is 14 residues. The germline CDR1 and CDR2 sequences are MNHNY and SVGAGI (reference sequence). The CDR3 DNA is TGTGCCAGCAGTCGCTCGACAGGTTCCTACGAGCAGTACGTC. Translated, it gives CASSRSTGSYEQYV.

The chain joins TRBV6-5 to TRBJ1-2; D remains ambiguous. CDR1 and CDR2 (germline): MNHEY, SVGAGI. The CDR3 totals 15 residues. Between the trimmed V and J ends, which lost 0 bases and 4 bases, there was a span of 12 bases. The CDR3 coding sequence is TGTGCCAGCAGTTACTCGAATCAGGCCGGCTATGGCTACACCTTC. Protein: CASSYSNQAGYGYTF.

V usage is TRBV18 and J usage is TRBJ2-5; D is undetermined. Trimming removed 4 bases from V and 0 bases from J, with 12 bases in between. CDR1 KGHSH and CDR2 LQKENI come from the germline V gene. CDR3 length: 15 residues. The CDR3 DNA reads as TGTGCCAGCTCACGACTTAAGACGTACCAAGAGACCCAGTACTTC. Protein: CASSRLKTYQETQYF.

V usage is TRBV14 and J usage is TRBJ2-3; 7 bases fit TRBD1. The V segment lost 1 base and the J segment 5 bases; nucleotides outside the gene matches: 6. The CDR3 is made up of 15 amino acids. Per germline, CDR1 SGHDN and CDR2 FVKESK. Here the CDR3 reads CASSQGLRGQDTQYF. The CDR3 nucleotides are TGTGCCAGCAGCCAAGGTTTGAGGGGGCAAGATACGCAGTATTTT.

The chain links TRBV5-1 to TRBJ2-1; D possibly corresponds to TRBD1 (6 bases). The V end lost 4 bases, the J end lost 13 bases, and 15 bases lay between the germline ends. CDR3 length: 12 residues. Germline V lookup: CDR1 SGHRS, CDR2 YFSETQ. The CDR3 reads CASSVGRDTQFF. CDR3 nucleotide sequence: TGCGCCAGCAGCGTAGGCCGGGACACACAGTTCTTC.

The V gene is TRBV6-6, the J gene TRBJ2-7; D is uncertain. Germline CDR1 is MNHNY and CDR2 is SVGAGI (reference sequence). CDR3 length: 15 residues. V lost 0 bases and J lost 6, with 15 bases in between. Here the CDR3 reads CASSYSSSYLSEQYV. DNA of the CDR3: TGTGCCAGCAGTTACTCGAGTTCTTACCTTAGCGAGCAGTACGTC.

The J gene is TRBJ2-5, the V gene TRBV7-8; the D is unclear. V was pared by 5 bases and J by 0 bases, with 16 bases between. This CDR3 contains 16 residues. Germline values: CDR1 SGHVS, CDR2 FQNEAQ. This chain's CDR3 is CASSQIARLDQETQYF. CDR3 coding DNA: TGTGCCAGCAGCCAGATTGCCCGACTCGACCAAGAGACCCAGTACTTC.

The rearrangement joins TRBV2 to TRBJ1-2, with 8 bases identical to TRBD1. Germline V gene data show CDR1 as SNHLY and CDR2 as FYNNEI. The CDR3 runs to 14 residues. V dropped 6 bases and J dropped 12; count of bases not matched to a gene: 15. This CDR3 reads CASSGTQLTGGNTF. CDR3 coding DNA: TGTGCCAGCAGCGGTACTCAACTCACAGGGGGGAACACCTTC.

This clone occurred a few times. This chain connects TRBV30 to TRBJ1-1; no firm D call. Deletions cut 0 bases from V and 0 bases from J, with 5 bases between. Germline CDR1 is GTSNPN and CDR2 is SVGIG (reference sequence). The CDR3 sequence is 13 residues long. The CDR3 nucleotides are TGTGCCTGGAGTGTACGAATGAACACTGAAGCTTTCTTT. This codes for CAWSVRMNTEAFF.

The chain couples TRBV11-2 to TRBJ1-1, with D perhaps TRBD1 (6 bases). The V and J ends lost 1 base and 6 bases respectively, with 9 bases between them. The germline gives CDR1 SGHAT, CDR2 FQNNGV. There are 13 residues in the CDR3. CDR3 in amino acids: CASSLGWTAEAFF. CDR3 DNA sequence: TGTGCCAGCAGCTTAGGGTGGACAGCTGAAGCTTTCTTT.